Listed below are T cell receptor beta chains from one sample, sequenced in a study of neurological immune-mediated disorders. TCRdb redid the calling of the 5' RACE reads with MiXCR, one entry per CDR3 protein. The table shows about 82,000 distinct CDR3 sequences, with around 2.6% occurring only once. Material: PBMCs. These receptors all stem from a woman aged 25 to 45 with multiple sclerosis. Each CDR3 is given with its conserved first and last residue. Fields, in order: D gene, J gene, V gene, clone size, CDR3 DNA, CDR3 protein. D genes are given only for firm matches. Expanded clones are given a class, and other clones once, few, many or no size at all.

d_gene: TRBD2; j_gene: TRBJ2-1; v_gene: TRBV29-1; abundance: many; CDR3nt: TGCAGCGTAGAAGGACTAGCGGGAGCTCGCAATGAGCAGTTCTTC; CDR3aa: CSVEGLAGARNEQFF
d_gene: TRBD2; j_gene: TRBJ2-1; v_gene: TRBV5-1; abundance: many; CDR3nt: TGCGCCAGCAGCATCCCTAGCGGGAGATACAATGAGCAGTTCTTC; CDR3aa: CASSIPSGRYNEQFF
d_gene: -; j_gene: TRBJ2-7; v_gene: TRBV10-3; abundance: many; CDR3nt: TGTGCCATCAGGGACACGGACATCGAGCAGTACTTC; CDR3aa: CAIRDTDIEQYF
d_gene: -; j_gene: TRBJ1-2; v_gene: TRBV14; abundance: many; CDR3nt: TGTGCCAGCAGCCAAGCAGGGCCATATGGCTACACCTTC; CDR3aa: CASSQAGPYGYTF
d_gene: TRBD2; j_gene: TRBJ2-5; v_gene: TRBV5-1; abundance: many; CDR3nt: TGCGCCAGCAGCTGGACTAGCGGGAGTGCGGAGACCCAGTACTTC; CDR3aa: CASSWTSGSAETQYF
d_gene: TRBD1; j_gene: TRBJ2-5; v_gene: TRBV7-9; abundance: many; CDR3nt: TGTGCCAGCAGCTTATTGGGACAGGCGCAAGAGACCCAGTACTTC; CDR3aa: CASSLLGQAQETQYF
d_gene: -; j_gene: TRBJ2-5; v_gene: TRBV20-1; abundance: many; CDR3nt: TGCAGTGCTAGAGATCCCACCCGGCGGGAGACCCAGTACTTC; CDR3aa: CSARDPTRRETQYF
d_gene: -; j_gene: TRBJ1-1; v_gene: TRBV9; abundance: -; CDR3nt: TGTGCCAGCAGCGTAGGGGACGCTAACACTGAAGCTTTCTTT; CDR3aa: CASSVGDANTEAFF
d_gene: -; j_gene: TRBJ1-2; v_gene: TRBV5-1; abundance: many; CDR3nt: TGCGCCAGCAGCTTGGGGGGATCGGCTGGTGACTATGGCTACACCTTC; CDR3aa: CASSLGGSAGDYGYTF
d_gene: -; j_gene: TRBJ2-3; v_gene: TRBV24-1; abundance: many; CDR3nt: TGTGCCACCAGTGAGGCAGGCGGGATGGTGGCAGATACGCAGTATTTT; CDR3aa: CATSEAGGMVADTQYF
d_gene: -; j_gene: TRBJ2-7; v_gene: TRBV12-3/TRBV12-4; abundance: many; CDR3nt: TGTGCCAGCAGTTTGGACTACCAGGCCTACGAGCAGTACTTC; CDR3aa: CASSLDYQAYEQYF
d_gene: -; j_gene: TRBJ2-7; v_gene: TRBV27; abundance: -; CDR3nt: TGTGCCAGCAGTTTAAAGGACAACTACGAGCAGTACTTC; CDR3aa: CASSLKDNYEQYF
d_gene: TRBD1; j_gene: TRBJ1-5; v_gene: TRBV5-4; abundance: many; CDR3nt: TGTGCCAGCAGCCTCGGAGGACAGGGGCCGGCTCAGCCCCAGCATTTT; CDR3aa: CASSLGGQGPAQPQHF
d_gene: -; j_gene: TRBJ2-2; v_gene: TRBV24-1; abundance: many; CDR3nt: TGTGCCACCAGTGATTCCGGCATCGTGGTTTCGAACACCGGGGAGCTGTTTTTT; CDR3aa: CATSDSGIVVSNTGELFF
d_gene: TRBD2; j_gene: TRBJ2-2; v_gene: TRBV20-1; abundance: many; CDR3nt: TGCAGTGCTTGGGGACTAGCGGGAGCGGCCGGGGAGCTGTTTTTT; CDR3aa: CSAWGLAGAAGELFF
d_gene: -; j_gene: TRBJ2-6; v_gene: TRBV9; abundance: many; CDR3nt: TGTGCCAGCAGCTTGCGGGACAGCATCTCTGGGGCCAACGTCCTGACTTTC; CDR3aa: CASSLRDSISGANVLTF
d_gene: -; j_gene: TRBJ1-1; v_gene: TRBV12-3/TRBV12-4; abundance: many; CDR3nt: TGTGCCAGCAGCTCAGGGGATTGGAAAGCTTTCTTT; CDR3aa: CASSSGDWKAFF
d_gene: -; j_gene: TRBJ2-7; v_gene: TRBV19; abundance: -; CDR3nt: TGTGCCAGTAGTATAGCGGGAGAGGTTTACGAGCAGTACTTC; CDR3aa: CASSIAGEVYEQYF
d_gene: TRBD1; j_gene: TRBJ1-3; v_gene: TRBV6-6; abundance: many; CDR3nt: TGTGCCAGCAGTTACCCGCAGGGGGCGATGGGAAACACCATATATTTT; CDR3aa: CASSYPQGAMGNTIYF
d_gene: -; j_gene: TRBJ2-1; v_gene: TRBV7-2; abundance: many; CDR3nt: TGTGCCAGCAGCTTAGCAATAGCCCAGCGGGTCGATGAGCAGTTCTTC; CDR3aa: CASSLAIAQRVDEQFF
d_gene: -; j_gene: TRBJ1-1; v_gene: TRBV28; abundance: many; CDR3nt: TGTGCCAGCAGTTTGGTGGCAGTGAACACTGAAGCTTTCTTT; CDR3aa: CASSLVAVNTEAFF
d_gene: TRBD1; j_gene: TRBJ2-3; v_gene: TRBV20-1; abundance: many; CDR3nt: TGCAGTGCTAGAGATTGGTGGGACAGGGGCACAGATACGCAGTATTTT; CDR3aa: CSARDWWDRGTDTQYF
d_gene: -; j_gene: TRBJ1-6; v_gene: TRBV12-3/TRBV12-4; abundance: many; CDR3nt: TGTGCCAGCAAGGGGGGACTATCAGGTTCACCCCTCCACTTT; CDR3aa: CASKGGLSGSPLHF
d_gene: TRBD1; j_gene: TRBJ2-4; v_gene: TRBV7-8; abundance: -; CDR3nt: TGTGCCAGCAGCCATCGGACAGGGGGGAGGAAAAACATTCAGTACTTC; CDR3aa: CASSHRTGGRKNIQYF
d_gene: -; j_gene: TRBJ1-6; v_gene: TRBV29-1; abundance: many; CDR3nt: TGCAGCCTACCCCTTCACGGTGATTCACCCCTCCACTTT; CDR3aa: CSLPLHGDSPLHF
d_gene: -; j_gene: TRBJ1-5; v_gene: TRBV18; abundance: many; CDR3nt: TGTGCCAGCTCACCTGAGGAGGTGGGGCAGCCCCAGCATTTT; CDR3aa: CASSPEEVGQPQHF
d_gene: -; j_gene: TRBJ1-1; v_gene: TRBV29-1; abundance: many; CDR3nt: TGCAGCGTTGGTCCGGGACCAAACACTGAAGCTTTCTTT; CDR3aa: CSVGPGPNTEAFF
d_gene: -; j_gene: TRBJ2-7; v_gene: TRBV20-1; abundance: many; CDR3nt: TGCAGTGCTAGAGGCCTATCTGACGTGTTCGAGCAGTACTTC; CDR3aa: CSARGLSDVFEQYF
d_gene: TRBD1; j_gene: TRBJ2-7; v_gene: TRBV18; abundance: many; CDR3nt: TGTGCCAGCTCACTAGGGACAGGGCGTGCCTTCTACGAGCAGTACTTC; CDR3aa: CASSLGTGRAFYEQYF
d_gene: -; j_gene: TRBJ2-7; v_gene: TRBV7-2; abundance: many; CDR3nt: TGTGCCAGCAGCTTAGGGCCGCAAGGGACTGCCGGCGAGCAGTACTTC; CDR3aa: CASSLGPQGTAGEQYF
d_gene: -; j_gene: TRBJ2-7; v_gene: TRBV12-3/TRBV12-4; abundance: many; CDR3nt: TGTGCCAGCAGCCGGATAGGAGCCGCTTACGAGCAGTACTTC; CDR3aa: CASSRIGAAYEQYF
d_gene: -; j_gene: TRBJ1-5; v_gene: TRBV6-5; abundance: many; CDR3nt: TGTGCCAGCAGACTGACAGCTAATCAGCCCCAGCATTTT; CDR3aa: CASRLTANQPQHF
d_gene: -; j_gene: TRBJ2-7; v_gene: TRBV28; abundance: many; CDR3nt: TGTGCCAGCAGTTTATCGGGACCCTGGAGGGAGCAGTACTTC; CDR3aa: CASSLSGPWREQYF
d_gene: TRBD1; j_gene: TRBJ1-1; v_gene: TRBV20-1; abundance: many; CDR3nt: TGCAGTGCTAGAGACAGGGACAGGGGGATCACTGAAGCTTTCTTT; CDR3aa: CSARDRDRGITEAFF
d_gene: -; j_gene: TRBJ1-2; v_gene: TRBV27; abundance: many; CDR3nt: TGTGCCAGCAGTTTAAAGGGCTCCTATGGCTACACCTTC; CDR3aa: CASSLKGSYGYTF
d_gene: TRBD2; j_gene: TRBJ2-1; v_gene: TRBV20-1; abundance: many; CDR3nt: TGCAGACTAAGCGGGAGTAATGAGCAGTTCTTC; CDR3aa: CRLSGSNEQFF
d_gene: -; j_gene: TRBJ2-4; v_gene: TRBV29-1; abundance: many; CDR3nt: TGCAGCGTGGTGGGAGGAGGTCGAGGCAAAAACATTCAGTACTTC; CDR3aa: CSVVGGGRGKNIQYF
d_gene: -; j_gene: TRBJ2-1; v_gene: TRBV6-2/TRBV6-3; abundance: few; CDR3nt: TGTGCCAGCAGTTACTTTAGGACGAACAATGAGCAGTTCTTC; CDR3aa: CASSYFRTNNEQFF
d_gene: -; j_gene: TRBJ1-5; v_gene: TRBV4-1; abundance: -; CDR3nt: TGCGCCAGCAGCCAATTGGGTCTCGGCTTTAATCAGCCCCAGCATTTT; CDR3aa: CASSQLGLGFNQPQHF
d_gene: -; j_gene: TRBJ2-1; v_gene: TRBV24-1; abundance: many; CDR3nt: TGTGCCACCAGTGATTTGGCTCAGAGGGGTGAGCAGTTCTTC; CDR3aa: CATSDLAQRGEQFF
d_gene: -; j_gene: TRBJ2-2; v_gene: TRBV5-1; abundance: many; CDR3nt: TGCGCCAGCAGCTTGGAACTGGTCGCCGGGGAGCTGTTTTTT; CDR3aa: CASSLELVAGELFF
d_gene: TRBD1; j_gene: TRBJ2-1; v_gene: TRBV24-1; abundance: many; CDR3nt: TGTGCCACCAGTATCCGGGACAGAGGCTACAATGAGCAGTTCTTC; CDR3aa: CATSIRDRGYNEQFF
d_gene: TRBD2; j_gene: TRBJ2-1; v_gene: TRBV7-2; abundance: many; CDR3nt: TGTGCCAGCAGCCCTCAGGCCCAGCGGGAAGCCTACAATGAGCAGTTCTTC; CDR3aa: CASSPQAQREAYNEQFF
d_gene: -; j_gene: TRBJ1-2; v_gene: TRBV12-3/TRBV12-4; abundance: many; CDR3nt: TGTGCCAGCAGTCGCTATTATCTAGATGGCTACACCTTC; CDR3aa: CASSRYYLDGYTF
d_gene: -; j_gene: TRBJ1-2; v_gene: TRBV9; abundance: many; CDR3nt: TGTGCCAGCAGCATAAGTGGGGGGGCCTATGGCTACACCTTC; CDR3aa: CASSISGGAYGYTF
d_gene: TRBD2; j_gene: TRBJ2-7; v_gene: TRBV7-3; abundance: many; CDR3nt: TGTGCCAGCAGCACATCTAGCGGGAACTACGAGCAGTACTTC; CDR3aa: CASSTSSGNYEQYF
d_gene: -; j_gene: TRBJ2-5; v_gene: TRBV7-9; abundance: many; CDR3nt: TGTGCCAGCAGCTACACAATAGGGGAAGAGACCCAGTACTTC; CDR3aa: CASSYTIGEETQYF
d_gene: -; j_gene: TRBJ1-1; v_gene: TRBV5-1; abundance: many; CDR3nt: TGCGCCAGCAGCTTGGCCATCGGAATCATGAACACTGAAGCTTTCTTT; CDR3aa: CASSLAIGIMNTEAFF
d_gene: -; j_gene: TRBJ1-2; v_gene: TRBV7-9; abundance: many; CDR3nt: TGTGCCAGCAGCTTAGGGCATAACTATGGCTACACCTTC; CDR3aa: CASSLGHNYGYTF
d_gene: -; j_gene: TRBJ2-5; v_gene: TRBV10-3; abundance: many; CDR3nt: TGTGCCATCTCCTCCGGCGGACAAGAGACCCAGTACTTC; CDR3aa: CAISSGGQETQYF